These 18 T cell receptor beta chains were sequenced from one sample in a study of CD8+ T cells in alopecia areata. Sequencing used cDNA as its template, made by extracting RNA and reverse transcribing it. Some clones are missing from TCRdb's copy, which holds only in-frame ones; the method was immunoSEQ multiplex PCR. This table holds approximately 210,000 clones, 40% to 55% found once. The treatment here: oral pan-JAK inhibitor, 5-10 mg twice daily. Sample: CD4+ T cells sorted from blood, taken around week 37, from a patient treated with tofacitinib. The receptors stem from a human donor with alopecia areata.

This clone was detected only a few times. The CDR3 DNA sequence: TGTGCCAGCAGCTTAGACAGACCAGCGAGGAACATTCAGTACTTC. This encodes CASSLDRPARNIQYF. The genes are TRBV7-2 and TRBJ2-4; D unclear. The CDR3 extends over 15 amino acids. Germline CDR1 reads SGHTA; CDR2 reads FQGNSA. Trimming left V 1 base short and J 7 bases short, with 14 bases between.

J is TRBJ2-1 and V is TRBV2; 7 bases are shared with TRBD2. With 0 bases clipped from V and 7 bases from J, the junction kept 6 bases outside the gene matches. CDR1 and CDR2 from the germline V gene are SNHLY and FYNNEI. This CDR3 spans 15 amino acids. CDR3 in amino acids: CASSEAPLLANEQFF. The DNA for the CDR3 is TGTGCCAGCAGTGAAGCCCCCCTACTAGCGAATGAGCAGTTCTTC.

This chain joins TRBV6-5 and TRBJ2-7; either TRBD1 or TRBD2 may fit D (6 bases each). The germline V gene has CDR1 MNHEY and CDR2 SVGAGI. CDR3 length: 15 amino acids. Trimming pared 4 bases from V and 6 bases from J, leaving 19 bases between. CDR3: CASSSLGGGFLEQYF. CDR3 DNA: TGTGCCAGCAGTTCCCTCGGAGGGGGGTTTCTCGAGCAGTACTTC.

Only a few counts were recorded for this clone. V gene TRBV28 combines with J gene TRBJ1-2; D uncertain. The germline gives CDR1 MDHEN, CDR2 SYDVKM. This CDR3 has 10 residues. This CDR3 reads CATEAGGYTF. In DNA form, the CDR3 reads TGTGCGACTGAGGCGGGCGGCTACACCTTC.

This clone was picked up a small number of times. This sequence joins TRBV5-5 and TRBJ2-1; 9 bases match TRBD2. J gave up 9 bases and V 4 bases, and 11 bases lay outside the gene matches. This CDR3 is 15 amino acids long. CDR1 is SGHKS and CDR2 is YYEKEE in the germline V gene (reference sequence). Here the CDR3 DNA reads TGTGCCAGCAGCGTCACCTCCGGGACTAGCTTTGAGCAGTTCTTC. It encodes CASSVTSGTSFEQFF.

Only a few counts were recorded for this clone. The genes are TRBV6-4 and TRBJ2-7, with TRBD2 matching over 7 bases. CDR3 length: 15 amino acids. Per germline, CDR1 MRHNA and CDR2 SNTAGT. V gave up 5 bases and J gave up 8 bases; unmatched junction bases: 15. The CDR3 sequence is CASSPELASDVKQYF. The CDR3 DNA reads TGTGCCAGCAGTCCCGAACTAGCGAGCGACGTGAAGCAGTACTTC.

This sequence joins TRBV29-1 and TRBJ1-2, with D unclear. Germline V gives CDR1 SQVTM, CDR2 ANQGSEA. This CDR3 comprises 13 residues. Trimming shortened V by 3 bases and J by 0 bases, and 8 bases separated the two germline ends. The CDR3 loop is CSVDVGANYGYTF. In nucleotides, the CDR3 is TGCAGCGTTGATGTGGGAGCTAACTATGGCTACACCTTC.

V is TRBV2 and J is TRBJ2-7, with a weak D call TRBD1 (6 bases). Germline CDR1 SNHLY, CDR2 FYNNEI. Trimming removed 5 bases at V and 6 bases at J, with 14 bases between. This CDR3 contains 13 residues. CDR3: CASSRDNTAEQYF. The CDR3, as DNA: TGTGCCAGCAGTCGGGACAATACGGCCGAGCAGTACTTC.

V and J are TRBV5-1 and TRBJ2-7; D gene ambiguous. Trimming shortened V by 0 bases and J by 2 bases, and 9 bases separated the two germline ends. This CDR3 has 14 residues. Germline lookup yields CDR1 SGHRS and CDR2 YFSETQ. The CDR3 nucleotides read TGCGCCAGCAGCTTGGCCGGGCGCCCCTACGAGCAGTACTTC. Translating it yields CASSLAGRPYEQYF. The entire variable domain, with the rest obtained from reference TRBV5-1 and TRBJ2-7, is as follows: KAGVTQTPRYLIKTRGQQVTLSCSPISGHRSVSWYQQTPGQGLQFLFEYFSETQRNKGNFPGRFSGRQFSNSRSEMNVSTLELGDSALYLCASSLAGRPYEQYFGPGTRLTVT.

This clone was counted only a few times. The rearrangement joins TRBV29-1 to TRBJ2-1, with TRBD1 matching 8 bases. In germline, CDR1 is SQVTM, CDR2 ANQGSEA. The V segment lost 6 bases and the J segment 3 bases; nucleotides outside the gene matches: 4. The CDR3 is 13 amino acids. The chain's CDR3 is CSVDRGGYNEQFF. In DNA, the CDR3 is TGCAGCGTAGACAGGGGCGGCTACAATGAGCAGTTCTTC.

The DNA of the CDR3 is TGCAGCGTTGATCCGGGTCAAATCCAAGAGACCCAGTACTTC. Its translation is CSVDPGQIQETQYF. V usage is TRBV29-1 and J usage is TRBJ2-5; D is undetermined. Germline assignment: CDR1 SQVTM and CDR2 ANQGSEA. V was trimmed by 3 bases and J by 1 base, leaving 12 bases between them. CDR3 size: 14 residues.

V is TRBV6-5 and J is TRBJ2-3; the D gene is possibly TRBD2 (5 bases). Germline V gene lookup returns CDR1 MNHEY and CDR2 SVGAGI. With 8 bases removed from V and 2 bases from J, the gap between germline ends came to 14 bases. CDR3 length: 14 residues. Written as DNA, the CDR3 is TGTGCCAGCGCCGGACTCTCTGCCACAGATACGCAGTATTTT. This encodes CASAGLSATDTQYF.

The chain combines TRBV6-1 with TRBJ1-5; D is ambiguous. The CDR3 consists of 12 residues. Germline assignment: CDR1 MNHNS and CDR2 SASEGT. Trimming took off 3 bases at V and 6 bases at J, with 6 bases between the two ends. The CDR3 DNA follows: TGTGCCAGCAGTGATGGGAGTCAGCCCCAGCATTTT. Its protein is CASSDGSQPQHF.

This chain uses TRBV29-1 with TRBJ2-5; 10 positions match TRBD2. CDR1 is SQVTM and CDR2 is ANQGSEA in the germline V gene. The CDR3 runs 11 residues. Unmatched junction bases numbered 1, after V lost 8 bases and J lost 4 bases. The CDR3 nucleotides are TGCAGCAGACTAGCGGGAGAGACCCAGTACTTC. It translates to CSRLAGETQYF.

This clone was detected only a few times. The V call is TRBV7-3, the J call TRBJ2-1; 12 bases match TRBD2. V was pared by 5 bases and J by 5 bases, with 4 bases of the junction left unmatched. This CDR3 is 15 amino acids long. Germline lookup yields CDR1 SGHTA and CDR2 FQGTGA. CDR3 in DNA: TGTGCCAGCAGCCAGACTAGCGGGAGACACAATGAGCAGTTCTTC. Its protein is CASSQTSGRHNEQFF.

The chain combines TRBV29-1 with TRBJ2-4; no definite D call. Germline lookup yields CDR1 SQVTM and CDR2 ANQGSEA. Trimming stripped 6 bases from V and 8 bases from J, with 14 bases between. The CDR3 loop spans 12 amino acids. The CDR3 sequence is CSVRRESDIQYF. Written as DNA, the CDR3 is TGCAGCGTCCGTAGGGAATCGGACATTCAGTACTTC.

Turning to this clone: The sample contains more than one DNA sequence encoding this CDR3. The V gene is TRBV30, the J gene TRBJ2-5, with D unresolved. The CDR3 sequence is 11 residues long. V was shortened by 2 bases and J by 5 bases, with 6 bases between the two germline ends. Germline CDR1 is GTSNPN and CDR2 is SVGIG (reference sequence). CDR3 sequence: CAWSSRETQYF. Written as DNA, the CDR3 is TGTGCCTGGAGTTCCAGGGAGACCCAGTACTTC.

This sequence joins TRBV11-2 and TRBJ2-1; D is unclear. Trimming cost V 2 bases and J 9 bases, with 5 bases left between them. CDR3 size: 11 residues. The germline CDR1 and CDR2 sequences are SGHAT and FQNNGV. DNA of the CDR3: TGTGCCAGCAGCTTATGGCGTGAGCAGTTCTTC. Translated: CASSLWREQFF.